This entry concerns a single T cell receptor (beta chain). Following RNA extraction, reverse transcription yielded cDNA that acted as the sequencing template. Assay: immunoSEQ multiplex PCR; the TCRdb copy retains only in-frame clones and omits some. The repertoire consists of tens of thousands of clones, with approximately 60% occurring once and the leading ten covering under 5%. V was cut by 4 bases and J by 0 bases, with 3 bases left in between. The CDR3 is 13 residues long. Germline lookup yields CDR1 LGHNT and CDR2 FRNRAP. The source of the sample is a study of CD8+ T cells in alopecia areata. CD4+ cells of five or six patients were subjected to sorting into CD25+CD127- cells. As part of sample collection, lesional scalp punch biopsies and peripheral blood were taken from alopecia areata patients. Sorting of CD4+ and CD8+ T cells was performed on PBMCs.

Sequencing was performed on CD4+ Tregs sorted from blood. The rearrangement links TRBV12-5 to TRBJ2-2; D gene unclear. This clonotype originated in a human donor with alopecia areata. CDR3 coding DNA: TGTGCTAGTGGTTATGCGAACACCGGGGAGCTGTTTTTT. Translation: CASGYANTGELFF.